Below, 20 T cell receptor beta chains from the same sample are listed, as sequenced in a study of blood T cells in healthy people across ages. A sample-barcoded 5' primer and a J-beta primer mix were used in a second PCR of about 7 to 12 cycles. One entry per CDR3 protein results from TCRdb running MiXCR on the 5' RACE reads. The table lists roughly 680,000 distinct CDR3 sequences, around 49% of them singletons, with under 35% in the top ten. Sequencing was performed on blood. Receptor source: an older woman in good health.

This clonotype was detected a few times. The chain couples TRBV29-1 to TRBJ2-3, with D possibly TRBD1 on 6 matching bases. V lost 5 bases, J lost 4 bases, and 7 bases lay in between. The CDR3 has 11 amino acids. The V gene's germline CDR1 is SQVTM and CDR2 ANQGSEA. Written as DNA, the CDR3 is TGCAGCGTTACAGGGTCAGATACGCAGTATTTT. Its translation: CSVTGSDTQYF.

V and J are TRBV2 and TRBJ2-6; no definite D call. Germline V gene sequence: CDR1 SNHLY, CDR2 FYNNEI. The V end lost 3 bases, the J end lost 4 bases, and 7 bases lay between the germline ends. The length of the CDR3 is 14 residues. Here the CDR3 DNA reads TGTGCCAGCAGTGAGACCAGGGGGGCCAACGTCCTGACTTTC. Its protein is CASSETRGANVLTF.

The chain combines TRBV12-3 or TRBV12-4 with TRBJ2-3; D remains unclear. This CDR3 is 16 amino acids long. Trimming removed 1 base from V and 2 bases from J, with 13 bases in between. The CDR3: CASSLGQFGYTDTQYF. For the CDR3, the DNA is TGTGCCAGCAGTTTAGGGCAGTTTGGGTACACAGATACGCAGTATTTT.

This sequence joins TRBV9 and TRBJ2-1, with 8 bases fitting TRBD2. The V gene's germline CDR1 is SGDLS and CDR2 YYNGEE. With V trimmed by 5 bases and J by 7 bases, 14 bases remained unmatched. The CDR3 is 16 amino acids. The CDR3 DNA follows: TGTGCCAGCAGTCTGAGACTAGCGAAATCCTCAAATGAGCAGTTCTTC. It is translated as CASSLRLAKSSNEQFF.

Remarks on this clonotype: At one end, the junction sequence differs from germline, possibly due to a read error. CDR3 in DNA: TGCGCCAGCAGCCATCTCACAGGGGCCAATGAGCGGTTCTTC. It is translated as CASSHLTGANERFF. The J gene is TRBJ2-1, the V gene TRBV4-1, with 7 bases that match TRBD1. This CDR3 is 14 amino acids long. The germline V gene has CDR1 MGHRA and CDR2 YSYEKL.

This clonotype turned up a few times. The rearrangement links TRBV7-2 to TRBJ2-5, with D unresolved. The V end lost 1 base, the J end lost 5 bases, and 11 bases lay between the germline ends. This CDR3 comprises 14 residues. Per germline, CDR1 SGHTA and CDR2 FQGNSA. CDR3 DNA: TGTGCCAGCAGCTTAGTACGTCGGCGGGAGACCCAGTACTTC. Translated, it gives CASSLVRRRETQYF.

The rearrangement joins TRBV20-1 to TRBJ2-1; TRBD2 matches 10 bases. The J call may be faulty, since TRBJ2-7 better matches the DNA end. This CDR3 contains 16 residues. The germline V gene has CDR1 DFQATT and CDR2 SNEGSKA (reference sequence). CDR3 residues: CSAALPALAGSYEQYF. In nucleotides, the CDR3 is TGCAGTGCCGCGCTACCTGCACTAGCGGGATCCTACGAGCAGTACTTC.

This clonotype appeared many times. This rearrangement joins TRBV11-1 to TRBJ2-7, with D possibly matching TRBD1 (6 bases). The germline V gene has CDR1 SGHAT and CDR2 FQDESV (reference sequence). The CDR3 extends over 15 amino acids. V gave up 1 base and J gave up 9 bases, with 19 bases separating them. The CDR3 sequence: CASSLVGGSAHGQYF. Here the CDR3 DNA reads TGTGCCAGCAGCTTAGTAGGGGGATCGGCTCACGGGCAGTACTTC.

This clonotype showed up just a few times. V usage is TRBV12-3 or TRBV12-4 and J usage is TRBJ2-3; unclear D gene. This CDR3 is built from 14 residues. Trimming removed 2 bases from V and 6 bases from J, with 12 bases in between. The DNA for the CDR3 is TGTGCCAGCAGTTTATACACCATGGGGGATACGCAGTATTTT. Amino acids: CASSLYTMGDTQYF.

This chain links TRBV20-1 with TRBJ2-3, with 9 bases matching TRBD2. V lost 1 base and J lost 5; bases outside the gene matches: 1. CDR1 and CDR2 (germline): DFQATT, SNEGSKA (reference sequence). The CDR3 covers 13 residues. This CDR3 is CSARVLAGDTQYF. The CDR3 bases are TGCAGTGCTAGAGTACTAGCGGGAGATACGCAGTATTTT.

This clonotype was picked up a small number of times. V usage is TRBV7-9 and J usage is TRBJ2-7; 10 nucleotides line up with TRBD2. The J segment lost 5 bases and the V segment lost 1 base, leaving 2 bases of the junction unmatched. CDR3 length: 14 residues. Looked up from germline, CDR1 is SEHNR and CDR2 is FQNEAQ (reference sequence). The CDR3 DNA sequence: TGTGCCAGCAGCTTAGAGGGACTAGCGAACGAGCAGTACTTC. Translating it yields CASSLEGLANEQYF.

The V gene is TRBV6-2 or TRBV6-3, the J gene TRBJ2-2; TRBD1 might be the D (5 bases). This CDR3 is 14 amino acids long. Trimming shortened V by 8 bases and J by 0 bases, and 10 bases separated the two germline ends. Germline values: CDR1 MNHEY, CDR2 SVGEGT. CDR3 DNA sequence: TGTGCCAGCCAGACAGTCGCGAACACCGGGGAGCTGTTTTTT. Its translation: CASQTVANTGELFF.

This chain joins TRBV10-3 and TRBJ1-5; maybe TRBD1 (5 bases). Trimming removed 6 bases at V and 2 bases at J, with 17 bases between. The germline V gene has CDR1 ENHRY and CDR2 SYGVKD. CDR3 length: 16 residues. CDR3 protein: CAISDVWGIGNQPQHF. The CDR3 bases are TGTGCCATCAGCGACGTTTGGGGGATTGGCAATCAGCCCCAGCATTTT.

In its sample, this clonotype was seen a few times. The J gene is TRBJ2-3, the V gene TRBV3-1, with 7 bases lining up with TRBD2. Germline V gene sequence: CDR1 LGHDT, CDR2 YNNKEL (reference sequence). The CDR3 consists of 15 residues. The trim removed 2 bases at V and 2 bases at J, leaving 4 bases unmatched. The CDR3 DNA sequence: TGTGCCAGCAGCCAATGGCTAGCGGACACAGATACGCAGTATTTT. Its protein is CASSQWLADTDTQYF.

This chain joins TRBV10-3 and TRBJ2-1; the match to TRBD1 covers 8 bases. The CDR3 covers 15 residues. Germline CDR1 is ENHRY and CDR2 is SYGVKD. V was pared by 0 bases and J by 4 bases, with 2 bases of the junction left unmatched. This CDR3 is CAISESDRVYNEQFF. The CDR3 DNA follows: TGTGCCATCAGTGAGTCGGACAGGGTATACAATGAGCAGTTCTTC.

J is TRBJ2-7 and V is TRBV19; 8 nucleotides line up with TRBD1. This CDR3 region has 16 residues. Germline V gene lookup returns CDR1 LNHDA and CDR2 SQIVND (reference sequence). Losses at the gene ends were 3 bases for V and 7 bases for J; bases not matched to a gene: 14. This CDR3 is CASSIQDRVSYNEQYF. CDR3 in DNA: TGTGCCAGTAGTATTCAGGACAGGGTCTCCTACAATGAGCAGTACTTC.

This clonotype was detected only a few times. A clone one base away is much larger, so this may be a read error. The J gene is TRBJ2-3, the V gene TRBV6-5; D is ambiguous. V was pared by 0 bases and J by 4 bases, with 2 bases between. Germline V gene sequence: CDR1 MNHEY, CDR2 SVGAGI. This CDR3 spans 12 amino acids. As DNA, the CDR3 is TGTGCCAGCAGTTACTCCCCAGATACGCAGTATTTT. This translates into CASSYSPDTQYF.

The chain joins TRBV10-3 to TRBJ2-5, with unresolved D. Trimming removed 0 bases at V and 9 bases at J, with 8 bases between. Germline assignment: CDR1 ENHRY and CDR2 SYGVKD. There are 12 residues in the CDR3. The CDR3 coding sequence is TGTGCCATCAGTGAGTCCTTATCCCCCCAGTACTTC. Its protein product is CAISESLSPQYF.

The chain joins TRBV12-3 or TRBV12-4 to TRBJ1-5; perhaps TRBD1 as D (5 bases). Trimming removed 2 bases from V and 7 bases from J, with 15 bases in between. The length of the CDR3 is 15 residues. CDR3 in amino acids: CASSLSEKQAQPQHF. The CDR3, as DNA: TGTGCCAGCAGTTTAAGCGAGAAACAGGCGCAGCCCCAGCATTTT.

In the case of this clonotype: An end of the junction differs from the germline gene, which may be a read error. The V call is TRBV13, the J call TRBJ2-3; no definite D call. Germline V gene data show CDR1 as PRHDT and CDR2 as FYEKMQ (reference sequence). CDR3 length: 13 residues. CDR3 sequence (DNA): TGTGCCAGCAGCCTCACTGACACAGATATGCAGTATTTT. This codes for CASSLTDTDMQYF.